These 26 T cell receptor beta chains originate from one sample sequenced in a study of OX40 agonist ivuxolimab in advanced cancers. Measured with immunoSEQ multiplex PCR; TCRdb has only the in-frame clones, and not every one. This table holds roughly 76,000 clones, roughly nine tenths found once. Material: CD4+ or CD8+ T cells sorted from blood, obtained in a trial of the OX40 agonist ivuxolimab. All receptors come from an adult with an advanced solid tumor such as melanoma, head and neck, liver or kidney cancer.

CDR3 residues: CAISESLQGPTDTQYF. The CDR3 DNA follows: TGTGCCATCAGTGAGTCACTCCAGGGACCCACAGATACGCAGTATTTT. The rearrangement joins TRBV10-3 to TRBJ2-3; D possibly matches TRBD1 or TRBD2 (5 bases each). Germline V gene data show CDR1 as ENHRY and CDR2 as SYGVKD. This CDR3 contains 16 residues. V lost 0 bases and J 2 bases, leaving 12 bases between the germline ends.

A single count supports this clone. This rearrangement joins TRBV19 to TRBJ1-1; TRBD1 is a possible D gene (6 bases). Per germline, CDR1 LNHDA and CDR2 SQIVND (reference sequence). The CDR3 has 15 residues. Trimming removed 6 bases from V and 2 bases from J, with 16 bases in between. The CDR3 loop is CASSPRGGSNTEAFF. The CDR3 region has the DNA TGTGCCAGTAGCCCCAGGGGAGGTAGTAACACTGAAGCTTTCTTT.

The CDR3 loop is CASRSMLTEAFF. As DNA, the CDR3 is TGTGCCAGCAGGTCTATGCTCACTGAAGCTTTCTTT. The chain is built from TRBV5-5 and TRBJ1-1; no definite D call. Looked up from germline, CDR1 is SGHKS and CDR2 is YYEKEE (reference sequence). Between the trimmed V and J ends, which lost 5 bases and 4 bases, there was a span of 9 bases. The CDR3 is made up of 12 amino acids.

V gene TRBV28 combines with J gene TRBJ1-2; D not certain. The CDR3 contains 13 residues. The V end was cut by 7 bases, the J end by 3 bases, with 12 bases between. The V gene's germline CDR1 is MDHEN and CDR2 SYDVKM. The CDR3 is CASKAGSDYGYTF. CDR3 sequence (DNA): TGTGCCAGCAAGGCAGGTAGCGACTATGGCTACACCTTC.

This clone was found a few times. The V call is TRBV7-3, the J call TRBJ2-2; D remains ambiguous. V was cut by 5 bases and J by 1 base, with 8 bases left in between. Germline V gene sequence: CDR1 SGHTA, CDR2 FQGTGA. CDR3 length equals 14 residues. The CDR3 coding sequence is TGTGCCAGCAGCCCCGGATGGAACACCGGGGAGCTGTTTTTT. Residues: CASSPGWNTGELFF. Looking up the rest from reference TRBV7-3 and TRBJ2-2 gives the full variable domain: GAGVSQTPSNKVTEKGKYVELRCDPISGHTALYWYRQSLGQGPEFLIYFQGTGAADDSGLPNDRFFAVRPEGSVSTLKIQRTERGDSAVYLCASSPGWNTGELFFGEGSRLTVL.

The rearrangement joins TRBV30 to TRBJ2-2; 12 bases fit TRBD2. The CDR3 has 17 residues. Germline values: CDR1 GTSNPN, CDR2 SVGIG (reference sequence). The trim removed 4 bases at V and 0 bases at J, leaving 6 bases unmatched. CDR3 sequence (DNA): TGTGCCTGGAACCCCACTAGCGGGAGGTCGAACACCGGGGAGCTGTTTTTT. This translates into CAWNPTSGRSNTGELFF.

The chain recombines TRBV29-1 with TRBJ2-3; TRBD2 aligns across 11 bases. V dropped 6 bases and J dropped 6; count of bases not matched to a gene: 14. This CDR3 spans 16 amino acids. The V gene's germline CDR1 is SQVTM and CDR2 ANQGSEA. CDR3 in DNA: TGCAGCGTGAGGCGTGGGACTAGCGGAGGGAAGGATACGCAGTATTTT. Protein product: CSVRRGTSGGKDTQYF.

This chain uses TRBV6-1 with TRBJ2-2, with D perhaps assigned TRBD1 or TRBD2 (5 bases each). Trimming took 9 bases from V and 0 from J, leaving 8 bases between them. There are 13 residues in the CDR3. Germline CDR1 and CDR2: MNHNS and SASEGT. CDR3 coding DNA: TGTGCCAGGGGGACGGCGAACACCGGGGAGCTGTTTTTT. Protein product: CARGTANTGELFF.

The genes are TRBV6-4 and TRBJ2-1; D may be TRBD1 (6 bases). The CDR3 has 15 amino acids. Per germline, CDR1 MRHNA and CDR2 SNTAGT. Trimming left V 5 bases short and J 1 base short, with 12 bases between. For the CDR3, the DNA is TGTGCCAGCAGTACAGAACAGGGATCCTACAATGAGCAGTTCTTC. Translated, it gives CASSTEQGSYNEQFF.

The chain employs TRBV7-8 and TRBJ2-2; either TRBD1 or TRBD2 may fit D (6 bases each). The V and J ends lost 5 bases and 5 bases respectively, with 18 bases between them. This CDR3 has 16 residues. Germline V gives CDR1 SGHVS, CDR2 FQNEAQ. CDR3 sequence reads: CASSPGMRGVTGELFF. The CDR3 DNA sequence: TGTGCCAGCAGCCCAGGGATGAGGGGGGTTACCGGGGAGCTGTTTTTT.

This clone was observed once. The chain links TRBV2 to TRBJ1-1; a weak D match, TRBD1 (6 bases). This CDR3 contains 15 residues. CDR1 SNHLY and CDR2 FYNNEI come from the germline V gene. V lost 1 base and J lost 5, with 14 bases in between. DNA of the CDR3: TGTGCCAGCAGTGAAGGGATGGGGGCCGGGACTGAAGCTTTCTTT. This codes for CASSEGMGAGTEAFF.

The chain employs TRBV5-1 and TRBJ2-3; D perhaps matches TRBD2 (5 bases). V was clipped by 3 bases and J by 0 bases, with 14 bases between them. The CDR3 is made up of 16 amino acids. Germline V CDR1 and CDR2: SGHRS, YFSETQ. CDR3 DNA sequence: TGCGCCAGCAGCTCCAGAGCGGTCCTAAGCACAGATACGCAGTATTTT. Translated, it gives CASSSRAVLSTDTQYF.

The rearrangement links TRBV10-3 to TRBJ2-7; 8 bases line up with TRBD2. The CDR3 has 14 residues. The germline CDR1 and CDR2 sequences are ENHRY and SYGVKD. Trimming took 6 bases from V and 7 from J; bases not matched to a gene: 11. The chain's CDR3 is CAISGAGALGEQYF. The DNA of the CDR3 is TGTGCCATCAGCGGAGCGGGAGCGTTAGGGGAGCAGTACTTC.

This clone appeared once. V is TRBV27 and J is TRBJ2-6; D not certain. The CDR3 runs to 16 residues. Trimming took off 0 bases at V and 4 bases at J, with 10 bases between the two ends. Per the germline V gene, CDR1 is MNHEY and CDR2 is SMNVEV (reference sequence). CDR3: CASSLSPGTGANVLTF. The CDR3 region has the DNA TGTGCCAGCAGTTTATCGCCAGGAACCGGGGCCAACGTCCTGACTTTC.

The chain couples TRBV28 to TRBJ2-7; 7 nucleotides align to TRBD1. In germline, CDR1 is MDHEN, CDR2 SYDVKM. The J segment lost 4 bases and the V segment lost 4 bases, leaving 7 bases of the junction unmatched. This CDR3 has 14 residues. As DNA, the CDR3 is TGTGCCAGCAGTTCCCCGGGACAGAGGTACGAGCAGTACTTC. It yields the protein CASSSPGQRYEQYF.

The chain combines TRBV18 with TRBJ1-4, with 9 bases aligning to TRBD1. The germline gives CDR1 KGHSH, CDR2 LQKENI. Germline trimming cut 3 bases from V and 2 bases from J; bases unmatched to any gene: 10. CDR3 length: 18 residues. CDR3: CASSPSPGQGGTNEKLFF. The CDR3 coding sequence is TGTGCCAGCTCACCGTCCCCGGGACAGGGAGGCACTAATGAAAAACTGTTTTTT.

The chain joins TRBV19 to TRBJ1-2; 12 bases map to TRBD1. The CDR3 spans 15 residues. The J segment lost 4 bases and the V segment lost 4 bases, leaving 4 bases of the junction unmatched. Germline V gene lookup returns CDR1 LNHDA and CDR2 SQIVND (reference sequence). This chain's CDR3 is CASSTGQGAIYGYTF. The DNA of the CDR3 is TGTGCCAGTAGTACGGGACAGGGGGCCATCTATGGCTACACCTTC.

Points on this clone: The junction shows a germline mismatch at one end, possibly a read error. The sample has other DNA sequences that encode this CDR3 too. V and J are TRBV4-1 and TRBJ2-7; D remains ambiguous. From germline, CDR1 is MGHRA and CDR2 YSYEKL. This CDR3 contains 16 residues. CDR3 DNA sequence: TGCGCCAGCAGGCAATTGATAGGGTCGGGCTACTACGAGCAGTATTTC. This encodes CASRQLIGSGYYEQYF.

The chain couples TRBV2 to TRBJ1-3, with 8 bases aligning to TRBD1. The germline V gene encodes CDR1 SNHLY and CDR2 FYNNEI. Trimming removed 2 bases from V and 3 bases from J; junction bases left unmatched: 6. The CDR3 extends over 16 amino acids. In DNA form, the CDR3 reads TGTGCCAGCAGTGAACTAGGACAGGGTGGTGGAAACACCATATATTTT. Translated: CASSELGQGGGNTIYF.

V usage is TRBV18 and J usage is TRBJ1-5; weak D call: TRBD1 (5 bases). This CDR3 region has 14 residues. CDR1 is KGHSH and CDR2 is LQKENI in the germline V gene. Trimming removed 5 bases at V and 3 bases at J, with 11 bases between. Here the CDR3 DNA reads TGTGCCAGCTCAGGGGCCATGACCAATCAGCCCCAGCATTTT. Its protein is CASSGAMTNQPQHF.

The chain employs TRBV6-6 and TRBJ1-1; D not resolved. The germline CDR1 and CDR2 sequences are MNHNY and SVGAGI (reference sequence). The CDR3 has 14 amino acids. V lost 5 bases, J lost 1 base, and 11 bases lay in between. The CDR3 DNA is TGTGCCAGCAGTCGGGGAGGAGGGAACACTGAAGCTTTCTTT. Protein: CASSRGGGNTEAFF.

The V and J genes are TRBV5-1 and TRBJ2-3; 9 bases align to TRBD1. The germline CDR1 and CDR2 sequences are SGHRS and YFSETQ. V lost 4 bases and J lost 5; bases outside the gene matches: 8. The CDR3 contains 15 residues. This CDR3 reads CASSVNRGPVDTQYF. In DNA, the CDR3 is TGCGCCAGCAGCGTGAACAGGGGGCCGGTAGATACGCAGTATTTT. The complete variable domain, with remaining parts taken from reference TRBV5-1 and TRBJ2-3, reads KAGVTQTPRYLIKTRGQQVTLSCSPISGHRSVSWYQQTPGQGLQFLFEYFSETQRNKGNFPGRFSGRQFSNSRSEMNVSTLELGDSALYLCASSVNRGPVDTQYFGPGTRLTVL.

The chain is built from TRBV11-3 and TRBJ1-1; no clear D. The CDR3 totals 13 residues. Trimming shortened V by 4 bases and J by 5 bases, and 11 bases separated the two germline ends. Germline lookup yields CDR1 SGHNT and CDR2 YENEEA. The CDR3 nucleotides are TGTGCCAGCAGCTCGGGGATGGGTACTGAAGCTTTCTTT. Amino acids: CASSSGMGTEAFF.

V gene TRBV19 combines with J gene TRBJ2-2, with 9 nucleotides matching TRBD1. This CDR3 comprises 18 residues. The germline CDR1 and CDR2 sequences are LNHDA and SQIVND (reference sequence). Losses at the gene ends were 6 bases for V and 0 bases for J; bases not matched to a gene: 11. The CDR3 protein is CASRTSTGGSTNTGELFF. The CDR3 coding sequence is TGTGCCAGTAGGACCTCGACAGGGGGGTCGACGAACACCGGGGAGCTGTTTTTT.

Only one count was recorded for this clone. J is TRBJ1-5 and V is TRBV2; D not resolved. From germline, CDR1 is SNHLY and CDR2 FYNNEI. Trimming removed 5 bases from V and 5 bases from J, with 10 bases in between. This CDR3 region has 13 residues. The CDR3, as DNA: TGTGCCAGCAGTTTTTCGGGTTATCAGCCCCAGCATTTT. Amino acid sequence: CASSFSGYQPQHF.

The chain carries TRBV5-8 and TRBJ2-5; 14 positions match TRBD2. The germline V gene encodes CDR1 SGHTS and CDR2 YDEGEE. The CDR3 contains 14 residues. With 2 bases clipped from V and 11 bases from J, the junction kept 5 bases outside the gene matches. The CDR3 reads CASSFSGLAGAQYF. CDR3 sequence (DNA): TGTGCCAGCAGCTTCTCGGGACTAGCGGGAGCTCAGTACTTC.